These T cell receptor beta chains were read from a single sample in a study of OX40 agonist ivuxolimab in advanced cancers. Using immunoSEQ multiplex PCR, the repertoire was profiled, and TCRdb retains in-frame clones only, with some absent. The data contain some 66,000 clones, around 86% of them seen just once; the ten biggest clones take up over 0.35%. Material: CD4+ or CD8+ T cells sorted from blood, obtained in a trial of the OX40 agonist ivuxolimab. Receptors originate from an adult with an advanced solid tumor such as melanoma, head and neck, liver or kidney cancer. Both conserved end residues are part of each CDR3. A D gene is named only where the DNA matches it firmly. Some rows mark clone size as missing; the rest say once, few, many or name a class of expanded clone.

>TRBV11-2|NA|TRBJ2-1|TRBD2
CASSLAGGGSSYNEQFF
TGTGCCAGCAGCTTAGCGGGGGGTGGGAGCTCCTACAATGAGCAGTTCTTC
>TRBV7-9|once|TRBJ2-1|TRBD1
CASSGRGTGGYNEQFF
TGTGCCAGCAGCGGACGCGGGACAGGGGGATACAATGAGCAGTTCTTC
>TRBV9|NA|TRBJ1-4|TRBD1
CASSAGQGPNEKLFF
TGTGCCAGCAGCGCCGGACAGGGCCCTAATGAAAAACTGTTTTTT
>TRBV19|NA|TRBJ2-2|TRBD1
CASSKQGAGELFF
TGTGCCAGTAGTAAGCAGGGGGCCGGGGAGCTGTTTTTT
>TRBV6-6|NA|TRBJ2-7|TRBD1
CASSRDSNSNEQYF
TGTGCCAGCAGTCGGGACAGCAATTCCAACGAGCAGTACTTC
>TRBV6-1|NA|TRBJ1-1|NA
CASRSEGLGGTEAFF
TGTGCCAGCAGGTCCGAAGGGTTGGGAGGAACTGAAGCTTTCTTT
>TRBV27|few|TRBJ2-3|NA
CASSSPSTPSTDTQYF
TGTGCCAGCAGTTCGCCGAGTACGCCCAGCACAGATACGCAGTATTTT
>TRBV7-9|NA|TRBJ1-3|TRBD1
CASSLGQGARGNTIYF
TGTGCCAGCAGCTTAGGACAGGGGGCGCGTGGAAACACCATATATTTT
>TRBV11-2|NA|TRBJ2-1|TRBD1
CASSSRQGAYNEQFF
TGTGCCAGCAGCTCCCGACAGGGGGCTTACAATGAGCAGTTCTTC
>TRBV5-6|NA|TRBJ2-3|NA
CASSLAGRPDTQYF
TGTGCCAGCAGCTTGGCCGGGCGCCCGGATACGCAGTATTTT
>TRBV11-2|NA|TRBJ1-1|NA
CASSLGRADTEAFF
TGTGCCAGCAGCCTCGGGCGGGCAGACACTGAAGCTTTCTTT
>TRBV11-2|few|TRBJ2-7|NA
CASSSNKQVGQYF
TGTGCCAGCAGCTCAAACAAACAGGTTGGGCAGTACTTC
>TRBV7-9|NA|TRBJ1-4|NA
CASSVGRNSEKLFF
TGTGCCAGCAGCGTGGGACGGAACTCTGAAAAACTGTTTTTT
>TRBV5-6|NA|TRBJ2-5|NA
CASRPSLGRQETQYF
TGTGCCAGCAGACCAAGCCTCGGACGCCAAGAGACCCAGTACTTC
>TRBV5-1|NA|TRBJ1-3|NA
CASSLSGASGNTIYF
TGCGCCAGCAGCTTATCGGGGGCCTCTGGAAACACCATATATTTT
>TRBV4-1|NA|TRBJ1-6|NA
CASSSVGDSYNSPLHF
TGCGCCAGCAGCTCTGTTGGGGACTCCTATAATTCACCCCTCCACTTT
>TRBV6-1|NA|TRBJ1-2|TRBD1
CASSELTGGNYGYTF
TGTGCCAGCAGTGAGTTAACAGGGGGGAACTATGGCTACACCTTC
>TRBV7-9|NA|TRBJ1-3|NA
CASSLGGNTIYF
TGTGCCAGCAGCTTAGGAGGAAACACCATATATTTT
>TRBV7-9|NA|TRBJ2-1|TRBD1
CASSSDGTGRFYEQFF
TGTGCCAGCAGCTCCGACGGGACAGGGAGGTTCTATGAGCAGTTCTTC
>TRBV6-1|NA|TRBJ1-2|TRBD1
CASGTGNGYTF
TGTGCCAGCGGGACAGGGAATGGCTACACCTTC
>TRBV10-1|NA|TRBJ2-1|TRBD2
CASSLRSGGAGYNEQFF
TGCGCCAGCTCTCTCCGTAGCGGGGGGGCCGGCTACAATGAGCAGTTCTTC
>TRBV7-2|NA|TRBJ1-3|NA
CASSSGRNSGNTIYF
TGTGCCAGCAGTTCAGGGAGGAACTCTGGAAACACCATATATTTT
>TRBV6-1|NA|TRBJ2-7|NA
CASRRDAHYEQYF
TGTGCCAGCAGACGGGACGCACACTACGAGCAGTACTTC
>TRBV7-3|NA|TRBJ2-1|NA
CASSLGRGSYNEQFF
TGTGCCAGCAGCTTAGGGAGGGGGTCTTACAATGAGCAGTTCTTC
>TRBV30|NA|TRBJ1-1|TRBD1
CAWSGTGVRTEAFF
TGTGCCTGGAGCGGGACAGGGGTTCGGACTGAAGCTTTCTTT
>TRBV14|NA|TRBJ1-6|NA
CASSQEGWGSPLHF
TGTGCCAGCAGCCAAGAAGGTTGGGGGTCACCCCTCCACTTT
>TRBV6-1|few|TRBJ2-1|TRBD2
CASRLAGGPAEEQFF
TGTGCCAGCAGGCTAGCGGGGGGGCCGGCAGAGGAGCAGTTCTTC
>TRBV6-6|NA|TRBJ1-3|NA
CASTILSSLGGNTIYF
TGTGCCAGCACCATACTTTCGTCCCTGGGGGGAAACACCATATATTTT
>TRBV5-1|NA|TRBJ2-3|NA
CASAGSTDTQYF
TGCGCCAGCGCAGGCAGCACAGATACGCAGTATTTT
>TRBV5-1|NA|TRBJ2-2|TRBD1
CASSKEFSRTGGTGELFF
TGCGCCAGCAGCAAAGAATTCTCGCGGACAGGGGGGACCGGGGAGCTGTTTTTT
>TRBV5-1|NA|TRBJ2-1|TRBD2
CASSLGTSGGQTNEQFF
TGCGCCAGCAGCTTGGGCACTAGCGGGGGGCAGACCAATGAGCAGTTCTTC
>TRBV30|NA|TRBJ1-1|NA
CAWSVLRGGLNTEAFF
TGTGCCTGGAGTGTTCTAAGGGGCGGTCTGAACACTGAAGCTTTCTTT
>TRBV7-7|NA|TRBJ2-5|NA
CASSSLEVETQYF
TGTGCTAGCAGCAGCCTTGAGGTTGAGACCCAGTACTTC
>TRBV7-2|NA|TRBJ1-4|NA
CASSAYSEKLFF
TGTGCCAGCAGCGCCTACTCCGAAAAACTGTTTTTT
>TRBV6-6|NA|TRBJ2-3|TRBD2
CASRGGVGTDTQYF
TGTGCCAGCCGGGGGGGGGTCGGCACAGATACGCAGTATTTT
>TRBV30|NA|TRBJ2-6|NA
CAWSADAGANVLTF
TGTGCCTGGAGCGCAGACGCCGGGGCCAACGTCCTGACTTTC
>TRBV7-8|NA|TRBJ2-7|TRBD1
CASSQGASNYEQYF
TGTGCCAGCAGCCAGGGGGCTTCGAACTACGAGCAGTACTTC
>TRBV6-1|NA|TRBJ2-7|NA
CASSKTFSSSYEQYF
TGTGCCAGCAGTAAGACCTTCTCGAGCTCCTACGAGCAGTACTTC
>TRBV18|NA|TRBJ2-3|NA
CASSPLQGIDTQYF
TGTGCCAGCTCACCCTTACAGGGAATTGATACGCAGTATTTT
>TRBV5-1|NA|TRBJ2-3|NA
CASSLYITDTQYF
TGCGCCAGCAGCTTGTATATCACAGATACGCAGTATTTT
>TRBV10-3|few|TRBJ1-5|TRBD1
CAIGAGGPNQPQHF
TGTGCCATCGGGGCAGGGGGACCCAATCAGCCCCAGCATTTT
>TRBV6-6|NA|TRBJ2-5|NA
CASSYARDSPQETQYF
TGTGCCAGCAGTTACGCCCGGGACTCACCACAAGAGACCCAGTACTTC
>TRBV6-5|NA|TRBJ2-7|TRBD1
CASSYRDRYYEQYF
TGTGCCAGCAGTTACCGGGACAGATATTACGAGCAGTACTTC
>TRBV11-2|NA|TRBJ1-2|NA
CASSFRTHSYTF
TGTGCCAGCAGCTTCCGGACTCATAGCTACACCTTC
>TRBV10-3|NA|TRBJ1-1|TRBD1
CASGQGMNTEAFF
TGTGCCAGCGGACAGGGTATGAACACTGAAGCTTTCTTT
>TRBV7-9|once|TRBJ1-1|NA
CASGFREGNTEAFF
TGTGCCAGCGGGTTCAGGGAAGGGAACACTGAAGCTTTCTTT
>TRBV27|once|TRBJ2-1|NA
CASSSAGTSEQFF
TGTGCCAGCAGCTCTGCCGGGACAAGTGAGCAGTTCTTC